The 6 T cell receptor beta chains below were found in one sample sequenced in a study of technical replicates of blood from a few donors. Assay used: immunoSEQ multiplex PCR; TCRdb lists only in-frame clones, some missing. The repertoire holds around 75,000 clones, with 90% to 95% as singletons. The sequenced material came from T cells isolated from PBMCs. Receptor source: a human donor in good health.

The V and J genes are TRBV4-1 and TRBJ2-2, with TRBD2 as a possible D gene (6 bases). The CDR3 length is 17 residues. Germline CDR1 is MGHRA and CDR2 is YSYEKL. V lost 0 bases and J 6 bases, leaving 17 bases between the germline ends. The CDR3 region is CASSQDTAGVRSGELFF. DNA of the CDR3: TGCGCCAGCAGCCAAGATACAGCGGGTGTTCGATCCGGGGAGCTGTTTTTT.

Only one count was recorded for this clone. The V call is TRBV10-1, the J call TRBJ1-2; 7 positions match TRBD1. CDR3 length equals 13 residues. Germline V gene sequence: CDR1 WNHNN, CDR2 SYGVQD (reference sequence). The ends lost 3 bases at V and 2 bases at J; junction bases unmatched: 0. CDR3: CASSDRGNYGYTF. The CDR3 DNA is TGCGCCAGCAGTGACAGGGGGAACTATGGCTACACCTTC.

V gene TRBV21-1 combines with J gene TRBJ2-3; the D call in the table, TRBD2, was not verified against the DNA. TRBV21-1 is a pseudogene segment. This CDR3 has 17 residues. The CDR3, as DNA: TGTGCCAGCAGCAAAGCCTCTCGTGGGGAGGGCACAGATACGCAGTATTTT. This translates into CASSKASRGEGTDTQYF.

This chain links TRBV7-2 with TRBJ2-3; tentatively, D is TRBD1 (5 bases). V was clipped by 8 bases and J by 3 bases, with 12 bases between them. The CDR3 consists of 13 residues. Germline CDR1 SGHTA, CDR2 FQGNSA. The CDR3, as DNA: TGTGCCAGCGTGGGGCATCGGACAGATACGCAGTATTTT. Its translation is CASVGHRTDTQYF. The variable domain in full, completed from reference TRBV7-2 and TRBJ2-3, reads GAGVSQSPSNKVTEKGKDVELRCDPISGHTALYWYRQSLGQGLEFLIYFQGNSAPDKSGLPSDRFSAERTGGSVSTLTIQRTQQEDSAVYLCASVGHRTDTQYFGPGTRLTVL.

J is TRBJ2-5 and V is TRBV2; 9 positions agree with TRBD2. V shed 4 bases, J shed 4 bases, and the junction held 10 bases outside the gene matches. The germline gives CDR1 SNHLY, CDR2 FYNNEI. The CDR3 consists of 16 residues. The CDR3: CASSVSRGGQTETQYF. The CDR3 coding sequence is TGTGCCAGCAGTGTTTCGCGGGGGGGGCAAACAGAGACCCAGTACTTC.

The chain combines TRBV6-1 with TRBJ1-5; 8 positions agree with TRBD1. V lost 6 bases to trimming and J lost 1 base; unmatched junction nucleotides: 5. The CDR3 loop spans 15 amino acids. Looked up from germline, CDR1 is MNHNS and CDR2 is SASEGT. The CDR3 coding sequence is TGTGCCAGCAGGGGGACAGGTTTAAGCAATCAGCCCCAGCATTTT. Translated, it gives CASRGTGLSNQPQHF.